These T cell receptor beta chains were read from a single sample in a study of response to subunit inactivated influenza vaccine. TCRdb ran MiXCR on the RT-PCR reads and lists one entry per CDR3 protein. The repertoire holds 250,000 to 350,000 distinct CDR3 sequences, with about 20% as singletons. This sample comprised PBMCs from blood, obtained 21 months after vaccination. The receptors were sampled from a man aged 50-75 years who received an inactivated influenza vaccine. CDR3s leave out the opening cysteine and the closing phenylalanine or tryptophan. The order of the fields is clone size, CDR3 length, J gene, V gene, CDR3 protein. The size of a clone is reported for some rows only, either as once, few or many, or as a class for expanded clones.

>-|11|TRBJ2-5|TRBV27
ASSLMIQETQY
>-|12|TRBJ1-1|TRBV15
ATSRDRWNTEAL
>-|13|TRBJ2-7|TRBV4-2
ASSQDATEAYEQY
>few|13|TRBJ2-4|TRBV24-1
ATSEAGTAENIQY
>-|11|TRBJ1-2|TRBV20-1
SARTLLDYGYT
>few|16|TRBJ1-6|TRBV28
ASSPGQRAISYNSPLH
>-|13|TRBJ2-3|TRBV27
ASSDWGTDTDTQY
>-|15|TRBJ1-5|TRBV5-5
ASSPDNSPYSNQPQH
>many|9|TRBJ1-2|TRBV29-1
SVLGPGGYT
>-|13|TRBJ2-7|TRBV7-2
ASSVELGTAYEQY
>few|11|TRBJ1-5|TRBV3-1
ASSKKTNQPQH
>-|13|TRBJ2-1|TRBV9
ASSVGTSGYNEQF
>-|14|TRBJ2-4|TRBV27
ASSLGIGAAKNIQY
>many|14|TRBJ2-1|TRBV4-1
ASSQVDRVTYNEQF
>-|11|TRBJ1-1|TRBV19
ASSIRASNEAF
>-|15|TRBJ2-6|TRBV4-2
ASSRGDSLSGANVLT
>-|14|TRBJ2-2|TRBV7-2
ASSLGLAGDTGELF
>-|12|TRBJ1-5|TRBV20-1
SARSIGYDQPQH
>many|13|TRBJ2-3|TRBV9
ASNREGRDTDTQY
>few|12|TRBJ1-1|TRBV12-3/TRBV12-4
ASRAGTGGITAF
>few|13|TRBJ1-5|TRBV7-2
ASSYGQVSNQPQH
>few|14|TRBJ2-1|TRBV5-1
ASSPAGGAWGNEQF
>few|11|TRBJ1-2|TRBV12-3/TRBV12-4
ASSPGFPYGYT
>once|14|TRBJ2-7|TRBV7-2
ASSLALTGANYEQY
>few|12|TRBJ2-1|TRBV29-1
SVAGTSGRYEQF
>-|12|TRBJ1-5|TRBV12-3/TRBV12-4
ASSSGTAFQPQH
>-|8|TRBJ1-1|TRBV19
AVGNTEAF
>many|14|TRBJ1-1|TRBV6-5
ASSYWFSPMNTEAF
>few|12|TRBJ1-3|TRBV12-3/TRBV12-4
ASSLFGVGNTIY